The T cell receptor (beta chain) described here comes from a study of T cell responses to AZD1222 COVID-19 vaccine. TCRdb keeps only in-frame clones here, not all; method: immunoSEQ multiplex PCR. The sample shows 200,000 to 250,000 clones, about 94% of them seen only once. Study findings and constraints: There were repertoire samples only from the period after the peak T cell response.

A word on this clone: As yet, its antigen is unknown. A read error may produce the germline difference seen at one junction end.

The sample here was peripheral blood, taken 28 days after the second dose of the MenACWY control vaccine. This sequence originates from an adult who received the MenACWY meningococcal vaccine as a control.

The CDR3 protein is CASTQDAGANVLAF. The CDR3 DNA sequence: TGTGCCAGCACCCAGGACGCGGGGGCCAACGTCCTGGCTTTC. V and J are TRBV7-8 and TRBJ2-6, with D perhaps matching TRBD2 (7 bases). Germline lookup yields CDR1 SGHVS and CDR2 FQNEAQ. The length of the CDR3 is 14 residues.